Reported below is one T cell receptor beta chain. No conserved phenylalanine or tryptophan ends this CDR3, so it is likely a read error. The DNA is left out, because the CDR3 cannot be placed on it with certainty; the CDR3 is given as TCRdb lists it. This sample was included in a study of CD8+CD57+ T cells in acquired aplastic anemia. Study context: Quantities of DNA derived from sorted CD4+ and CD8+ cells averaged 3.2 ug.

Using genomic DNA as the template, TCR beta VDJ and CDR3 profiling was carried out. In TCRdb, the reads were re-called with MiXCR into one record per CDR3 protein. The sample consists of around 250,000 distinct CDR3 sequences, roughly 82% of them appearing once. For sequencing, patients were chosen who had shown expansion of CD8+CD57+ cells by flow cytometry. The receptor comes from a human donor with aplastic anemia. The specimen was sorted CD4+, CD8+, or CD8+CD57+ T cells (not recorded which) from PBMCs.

CDR3 protein: CASRSSGGGPRDEYFC. The gene calls are TRBV2 and TRBJ2-1; TRBD2, the D gene given by the table, was not confirmed from the DNA. The length of the CDR3 is 16 amino acids, counting both ends. The germline V gene encodes CDR1 SNHLY and CDR2 FYNNEI.